The next 4 T cell receptor delta chains were all read from a single sample in a study of delta chains in infants with herpesvirus infections. Gamma-chain- and delta-chain-specific primers converted PBMC RNA into TCR cDNA. TCRdb reprocessed the RT-PCR reads using CATT. The table records more than 600 delta-chain clones, approximately 14% of them present only once. Sequenced material: peripheral blood, taken at time point 1 of longitudinal follow-up. The receptors were sampled from a human donor who was a Ugandan infant, either HIV-exposed or HIV-unexposed (not recorded which).

This clone is large in the sample. The chain links TRDV1 to TRDJ1; D not certain. Germline values: CDR1 TSWWSYY, CDR2 QGS. The CDR3 covers 17 residues. V was trimmed by 3 bases and J by 0 bases, leaving 17 bases between them. This CDR3 reads CALGDLYVFWNTDKLIF. CDR3 coding DNA: TGTGCTCTTGGGGATCTCTACGTCTTCTGGAACACCGATAAACTCATCTTT.

As to this clone: This could be a read error, since a much larger clone is one nucleotide away. The V and J genes are TRDV1 and TRDJ1, with 9 positions matching TRDD3. The CDR3 is 21 residues long. Losses at the gene ends were 5 bases for V and 7 bases for J; bases not matched to a gene: 29. CDR1 and CDR2 from the germline V gene are TSWWSYY and QGS. CDR3 region: CALGKREWYWGKTSGIIKLIF. For the CDR3, the DNA is TGTGCTCTTGGGAAACGGGAATGGTACTGGGGGAAAACCTCTGGGATTATTAAACTCATCTTT.

Remarks on this clone: A single base is all that separates this from a far larger clone, so a read error is likely. This sequence joins TRDV1 and TRDJ1; D perhaps matches TRDD3 (7 bases). The germline V and J ends were trimmed by 1 base and 3 bases, with 36 bases remaining between them. The CDR3 sequence is 23 residues long. Germline V lookup: CDR1 TSWWSYY, CDR2 QGS. The CDR3 here is CALGEPGRPSPVPGGPYPDKLIF. DNA for the CDR3: TGTGCTCTTGGGGAACCTGGGAGGCCTTCCCCAGTTCCTGGGGGGCCTTACCCCGATAAACTCATCTTT.

This clone qualifies as large. This same CDR3 is encoded by further DNA sequences in the sample. The chain links TRDV1 to TRDJ1, with TRDD3 matching 10 bases. Unmatched junction bases numbered 23, after V lost 0 bases and J lost 1 base. Germline CDR1 is TSWWSYY and CDR2 is QGS. The CDR3 runs to 23 residues. The CDR3 coding sequence is TGTGCTCTTGGGGAACTAGGTACGTTCCTTTTAAGGATGTACTGGGGGATCACCGATAAACTCATCTTT. It translates to CALGELGTFLLRMYWGITDKLIF.